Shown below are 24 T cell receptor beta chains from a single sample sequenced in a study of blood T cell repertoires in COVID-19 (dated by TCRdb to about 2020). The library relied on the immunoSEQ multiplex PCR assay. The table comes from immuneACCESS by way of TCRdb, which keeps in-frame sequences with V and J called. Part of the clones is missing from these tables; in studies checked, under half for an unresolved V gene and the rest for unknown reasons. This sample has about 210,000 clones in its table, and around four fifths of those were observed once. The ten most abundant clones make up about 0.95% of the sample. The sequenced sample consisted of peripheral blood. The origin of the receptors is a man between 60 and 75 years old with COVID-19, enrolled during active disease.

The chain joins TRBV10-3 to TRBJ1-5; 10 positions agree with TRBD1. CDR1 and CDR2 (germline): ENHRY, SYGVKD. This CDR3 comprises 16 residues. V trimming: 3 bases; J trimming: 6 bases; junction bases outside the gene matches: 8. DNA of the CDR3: TGTGCCATCAGTGATAGGGGACAGGGGATAAGTCAGCCCCAGCATTTT. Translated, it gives CAISDRGQGISQPQHF.

This chain's CDR3 is CASSVDRGFGGYTF. CDR3 bases: TGCGCCAGCAGCGTTGACAGGGGGTTTGGTGGCTACACCTTC. The chain combines TRBV5-1 with TRBJ1-2; 9 bases are shared with TRBD1. CDR1 is SGHRS, CDR2 YFSETQ, per germline. Trimming removed 4 bases from V and 7 bases from J; junction bases left unmatched: 8. CDR3 length: 14 residues.

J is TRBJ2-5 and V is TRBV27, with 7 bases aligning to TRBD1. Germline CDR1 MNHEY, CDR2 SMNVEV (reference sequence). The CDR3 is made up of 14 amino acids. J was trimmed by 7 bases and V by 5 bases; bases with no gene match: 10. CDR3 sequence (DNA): TGTGCCAGCAGTGGGACAGAGGCTCCTTGGACCCAGTACTTC. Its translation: CASSGTEAPWTQYF.

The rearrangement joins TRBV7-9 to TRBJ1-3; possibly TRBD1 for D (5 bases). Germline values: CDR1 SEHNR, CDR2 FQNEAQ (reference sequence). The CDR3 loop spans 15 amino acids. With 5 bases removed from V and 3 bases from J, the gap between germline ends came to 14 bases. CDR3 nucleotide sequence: TGTGCCAGCAGCCAGCAGGGCCGGGTTGGAAACACCATATATTTT. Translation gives CASSQQGRVGNTIYF.

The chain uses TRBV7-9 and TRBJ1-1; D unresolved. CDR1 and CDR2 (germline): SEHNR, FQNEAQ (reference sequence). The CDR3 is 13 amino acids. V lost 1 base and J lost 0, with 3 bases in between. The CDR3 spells CASSLVVNTEAFF. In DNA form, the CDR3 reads TGTGCCAGCAGCTTAGTAGTGAACACTGAAGCTTTCTTT.

CDR3 DNA: TGTGCCAGCAGCCTAGGACAGAGCAATCAGCCCCAGCATTTT. It encodes CASSLGQSNQPQHF. V usage is TRBV6-6 and J usage is TRBJ1-5, with D possibly being TRBD1 (6 bases). Germline loops: CDR1 MNHNY, CDR2 SVGAGI (reference sequence). This CDR3 has 14 amino acids. The V gene lost 6 bases and the J gene lost 1 base, with 10 bases spanning the gap.

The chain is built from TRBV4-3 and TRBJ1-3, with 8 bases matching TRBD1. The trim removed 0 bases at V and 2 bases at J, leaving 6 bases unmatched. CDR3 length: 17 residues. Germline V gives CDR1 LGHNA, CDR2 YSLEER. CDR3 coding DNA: TGCGCCAGCAGCCAAGAAGCCCAACAGGGGGCTGGAAACACCATATATTTT. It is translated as CASSQEAQQGAGNTIYF.

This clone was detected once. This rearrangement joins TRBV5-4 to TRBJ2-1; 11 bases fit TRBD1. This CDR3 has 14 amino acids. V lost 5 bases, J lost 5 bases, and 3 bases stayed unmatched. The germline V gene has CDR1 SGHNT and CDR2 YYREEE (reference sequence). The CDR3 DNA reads TGTGCCAGCAGATGGACAGGGGGCAACAATGAGCAGTTCTTC. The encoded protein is CASRWTGGNNEQFF.

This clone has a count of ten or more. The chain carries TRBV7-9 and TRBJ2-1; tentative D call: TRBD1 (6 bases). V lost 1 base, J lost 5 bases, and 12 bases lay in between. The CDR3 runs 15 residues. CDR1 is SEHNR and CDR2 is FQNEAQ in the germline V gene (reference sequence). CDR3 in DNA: TGTGCCAGCAGCTTAGTAACAGGGTGGGACAATGAGCAGTTCTTC. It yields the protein CASSLVTGWDNEQFF.

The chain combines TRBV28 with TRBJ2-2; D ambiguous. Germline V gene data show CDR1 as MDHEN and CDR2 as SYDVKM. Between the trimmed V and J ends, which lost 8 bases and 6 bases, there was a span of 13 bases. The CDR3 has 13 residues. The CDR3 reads CASYQQIPGELFF. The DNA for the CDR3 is TGTGCCAGCTACCAACAGATCCCCGGGGAGCTGTTTTTT.

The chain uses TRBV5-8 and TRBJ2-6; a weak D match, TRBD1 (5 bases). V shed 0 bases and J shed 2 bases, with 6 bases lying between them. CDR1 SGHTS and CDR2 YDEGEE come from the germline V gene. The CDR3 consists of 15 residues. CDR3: CASSLEGAGANVLTF. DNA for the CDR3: TGTGCCAGCAGCTTGGAAGGGGCTGGGGCCAACGTCCTGACTTTC.

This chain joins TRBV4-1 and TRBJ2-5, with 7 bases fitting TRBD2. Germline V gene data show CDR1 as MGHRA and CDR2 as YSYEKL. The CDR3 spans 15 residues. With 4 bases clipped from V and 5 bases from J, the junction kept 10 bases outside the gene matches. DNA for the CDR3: TGCGCCAGCAGCCCAATAGGAGGGAGGGGTGAGACCCAGTACTTC. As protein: CASSPIGGRGETQYF.

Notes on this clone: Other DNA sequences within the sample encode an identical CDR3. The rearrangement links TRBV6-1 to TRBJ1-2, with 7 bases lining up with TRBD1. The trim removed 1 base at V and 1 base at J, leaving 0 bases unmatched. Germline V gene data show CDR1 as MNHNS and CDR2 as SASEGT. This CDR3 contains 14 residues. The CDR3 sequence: CASSEDRGNYGYTF. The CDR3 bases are TGTGCCAGCAGTGAAGACAGGGGTAACTATGGCTACACCTTC.

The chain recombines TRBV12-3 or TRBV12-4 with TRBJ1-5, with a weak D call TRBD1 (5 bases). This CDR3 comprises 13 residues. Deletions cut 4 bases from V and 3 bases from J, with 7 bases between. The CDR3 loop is CASSWGVNQPQHF. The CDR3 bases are TGTGCCAGCAGTTGGGGGGTCAATCAGCCCCAGCATTTT.

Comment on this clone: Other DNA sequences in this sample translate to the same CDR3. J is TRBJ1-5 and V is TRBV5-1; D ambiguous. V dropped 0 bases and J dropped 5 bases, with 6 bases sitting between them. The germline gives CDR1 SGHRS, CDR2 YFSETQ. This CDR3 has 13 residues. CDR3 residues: CASSLAPDQPQHF. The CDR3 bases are TGCGCCAGCAGCTTGGCTCCCGATCAGCCCCAGCATTTT.

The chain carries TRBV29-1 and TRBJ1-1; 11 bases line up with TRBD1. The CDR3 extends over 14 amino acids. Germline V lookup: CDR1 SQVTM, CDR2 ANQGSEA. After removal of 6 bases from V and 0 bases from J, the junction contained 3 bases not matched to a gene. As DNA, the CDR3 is TGCAGCGTGGACAGGGGGCTGATGAACACTGAAGCTTTCTTT. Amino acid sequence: CSVDRGLMNTEAFF.

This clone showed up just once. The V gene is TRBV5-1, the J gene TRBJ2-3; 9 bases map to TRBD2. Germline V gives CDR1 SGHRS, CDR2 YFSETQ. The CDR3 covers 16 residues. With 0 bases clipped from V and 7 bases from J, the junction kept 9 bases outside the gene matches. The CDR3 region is CASSLGAGGPMNTQYF. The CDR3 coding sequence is TGCGCCAGCAGCTTGGGGGCGGGAGGGCCCATGAATACGCAGTATTTT.

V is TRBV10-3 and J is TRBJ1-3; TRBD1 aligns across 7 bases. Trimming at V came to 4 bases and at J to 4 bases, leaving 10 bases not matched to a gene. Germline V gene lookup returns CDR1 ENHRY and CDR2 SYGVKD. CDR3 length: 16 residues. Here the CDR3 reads CAISVGRGVGGNTIYF. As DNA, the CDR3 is TGTGCCATCAGTGTCGGCAGGGGGGTAGGAGGAAACACCATATATTTT.

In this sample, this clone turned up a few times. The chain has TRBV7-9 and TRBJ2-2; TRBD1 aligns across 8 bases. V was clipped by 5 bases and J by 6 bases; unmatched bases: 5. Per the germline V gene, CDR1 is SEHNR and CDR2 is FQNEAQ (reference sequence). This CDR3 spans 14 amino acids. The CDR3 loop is CASSLGQGPGELFF. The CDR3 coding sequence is TGTGCCAGCAGCCTAGGACAGGGCCCCGGGGAGCTGTTTTTT.

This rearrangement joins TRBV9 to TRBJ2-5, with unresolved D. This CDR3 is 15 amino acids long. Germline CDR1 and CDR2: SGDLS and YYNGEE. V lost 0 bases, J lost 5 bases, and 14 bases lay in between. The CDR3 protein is CASSVGPGMEETQYF. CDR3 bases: TGTGCCAGCAGCGTAGGACCGGGTATGGAGGAGACCCAGTACTTC. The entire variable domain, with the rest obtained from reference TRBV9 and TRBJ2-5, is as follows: DSGVTQTPKHLITATGQRVTLRCSPRSGDLSVYWYQQSLDQGLQFLIQYYNGEERAKGNILERFSAQQFPDLHSELNLSSLELGDSALYFCASSVGPGMEETQYFGPGTRLLVL.

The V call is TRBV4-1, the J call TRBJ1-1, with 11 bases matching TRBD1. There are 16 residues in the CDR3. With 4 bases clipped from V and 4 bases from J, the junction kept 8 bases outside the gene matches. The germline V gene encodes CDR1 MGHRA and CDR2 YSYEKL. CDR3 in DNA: TGCGCCAGCAGCCGGAAACCCGGGACAGGGGGCACTGAAGCTTTCTTT. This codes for CASSRKPGTGGTEAFF.

CDR3 DNA sequence: TGTGCCAGTAGTATAGCCCAGGGCGAATCCTACGAGCAGTACTTC. It translates to CASSIAQGESYEQYF. This chain uses TRBV19 with TRBJ2-7; maybe TRBD1 (5 bases). Germline loops: CDR1 LNHDA, CDR2 SQIVND (reference sequence). The CDR3 has 15 amino acids. With 1 base removed from V and 1 base from J, the gap between germline ends came to 11 bases.

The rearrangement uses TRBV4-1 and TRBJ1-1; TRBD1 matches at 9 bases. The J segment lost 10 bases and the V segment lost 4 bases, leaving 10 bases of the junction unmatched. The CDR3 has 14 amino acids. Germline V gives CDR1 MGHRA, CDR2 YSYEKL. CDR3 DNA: TGCGCCAGCAGCCCGATTAGGGACAGGGCGGTAGCTTTCTTT. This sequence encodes CASSPIRDRAVAFF.

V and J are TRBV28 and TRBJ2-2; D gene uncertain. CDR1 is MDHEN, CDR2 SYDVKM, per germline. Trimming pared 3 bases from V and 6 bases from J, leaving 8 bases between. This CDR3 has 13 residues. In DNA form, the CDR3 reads TGTGCCAGCAGTTTGGCAGTTTCCGGGGAGCTGTTTTTT. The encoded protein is CASSLAVSGELFF.